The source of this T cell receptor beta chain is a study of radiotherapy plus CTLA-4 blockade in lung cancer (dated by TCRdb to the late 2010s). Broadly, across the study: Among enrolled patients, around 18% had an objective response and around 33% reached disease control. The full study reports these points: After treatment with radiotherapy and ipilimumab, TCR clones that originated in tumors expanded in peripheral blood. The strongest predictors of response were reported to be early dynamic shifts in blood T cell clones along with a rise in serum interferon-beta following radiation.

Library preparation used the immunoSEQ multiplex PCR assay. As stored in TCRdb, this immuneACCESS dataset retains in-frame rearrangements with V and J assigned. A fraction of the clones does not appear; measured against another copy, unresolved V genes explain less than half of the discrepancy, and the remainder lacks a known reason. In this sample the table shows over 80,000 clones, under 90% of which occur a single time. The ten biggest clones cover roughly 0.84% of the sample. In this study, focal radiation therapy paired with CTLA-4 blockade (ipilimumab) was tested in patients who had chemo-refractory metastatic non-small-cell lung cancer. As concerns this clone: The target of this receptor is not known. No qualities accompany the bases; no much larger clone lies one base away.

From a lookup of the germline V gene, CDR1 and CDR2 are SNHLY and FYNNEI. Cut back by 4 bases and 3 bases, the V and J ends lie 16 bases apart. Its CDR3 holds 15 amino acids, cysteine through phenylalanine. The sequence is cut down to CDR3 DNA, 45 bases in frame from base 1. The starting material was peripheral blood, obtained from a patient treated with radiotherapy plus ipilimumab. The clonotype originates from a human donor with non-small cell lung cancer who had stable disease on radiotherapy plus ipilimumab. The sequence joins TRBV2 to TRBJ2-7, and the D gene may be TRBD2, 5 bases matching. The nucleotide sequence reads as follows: TGTGCCAGCAGTGCTTGGACTCTCCAGGACTACGAGCAGTACTTC. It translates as CASSAWTLQDYEQYF.